The clone carrying this T cell receptor beta chain was seen repeatedly, ten times or more. With a constant-region primer, TCR beta cDNA was made from 450 to 650 ng of total RNA. Modified slightly, ARM-PCR produced TCR beta libraries over three nested multiplex PCR rounds. It was with TRBV1-TRBV30 forward primers and a C-beta reverse primer that the first two PCR rounds were run, at about 10 cycles each. TCRdb reprocessed the multiplex PCR reads via MiXCR and lists one record per CDR3 protein. The sample consists of 100,000 or so distinct CDR3 sequences, 65% to 75% of them appearing once. The CDR3 covers 14 residues. The V end lost 8 bases, the J end lost 6 bases, and 20 bases lay between the germline ends. Germline CDR1 is MNHNS and CDR2 is SASEGT. Investigators took RNA and DNA out together from 20-30 mg of unsorted bulk tissue. Each tumor specimen held more than 80% viable tumor cells. This record comes from a study of tumor-infiltrating lymphocytes in primary liver carcinoma.

This clonotype originated in a woman aged 55-69 years with primary liver carcinoma and hepatitis B virus infection. The source material was liver tumor tissue from sampling region 2. Subset in this sample: tumor region T2, inferior pole. V is TRBV6-1 and J is TRBJ2-7, with D perhaps TRBD2 (7 bases). CDR3 bases: TGTGCCAGCCGGAGTGGGGGGGCTCTTCTCGAGCAGTACTTC. It translates to CASRSGGALLEQYF.